The TCR beta chain under discussion was sequenced for a study of blood T cell repertoires in COVID-19. Study details: The cDNA or gDNA used as material had been derived from T cells, B-cell-depleted T cells, or PBMCs.

How the authors handled the data: Quantification of nucleated cells was approximated via reference gene primer amplification. The repertoire was sequenced with immunoSEQ multiplex PCR; TCRdb's copy has only in-frame clones and lacks some. V and J calls and clone size are given by that table; D and trimming were obtained from the DNA. The sample records around 180,000 clones, approximately 91% being singletons. CDR1 is WSHSY, CDR2 SAAADI, per germline. The CDR3 is made up of 13 amino acids. V shed 6 bases and J 8 bases; nucleotides not matched to a gene: 3. V is TRBV10-2 and J is TRBJ1-6; TRBD1 aligns across 8 bases. This clonotype originated in a man in his sixties or seventies with active or convalescent COVID-19. Sequencing was done on a sample of peripheral blood. CDR3 region: CASSGTGYSPLHF. The CDR3 DNA follows: TGCGCCAGCAGCGGGACAGGTTATTCACCCCTCCACTTT.